These T cell receptor beta chains were read from a single sample in a study of blood T cell repertoires in COVID-19. Sequencing was performed with immunoSEQ multiplex PCR; in TCRdb, only in-frame clones are kept and a portion is missing. The table lists approximately 220,000 clones, 80% to 85% of them singletons. Sequences were obtained from peripheral blood. The receptors come from a woman aged 25 to 39 who had recovered from COVID-19. CDR3s leave out the opening cysteine and the closing phenylalanine or tryptophan. The D gene is left open where the match is weak.

D | J | V | CDR3
- | TRBJ1-3 | TRBV12-3/TRBV12-4 | ASRDSSGNTIY
- | TRBJ2-2 | TRBV6-4 | ASSEIGQSTGELF
TRBD1 | TRBJ2-7 | TRBV6-5 | ASSQDRASYEQY
- | TRBJ1-4 | TRBV5-4 | ASSAAKGTNNEKLF
- | TRBJ1-2 | TRBV11-2 | ASSLGVGSGYT
TRBD2 | TRBJ2-3 | TRBV7-6 | ASSPGTSGTTDTQY
- | TRBJ2-7 | TRBV27 | ASSSGVDGRLHEQY
TRBD1 | TRBJ1-1 | TRBV7-2 | ASSPWTGWGNTEAF
- | TRBJ2-2 | TRBV12-3/TRBV12-4 | ASRQDTGELF
TRBD1 | TRBJ1-2 | TRBV7-9 | ASSLQGEHGYT
- | TRBJ2-1 | TRBV7-9 | ASSPDGVEQF
- | TRBJ2-1 | TRBV6-2/TRBV6-3 | ASGRLRDRVPSGTSYNEQF
- | TRBJ1-1 | TRBV3-1/TRBV3-2 | ASIGLQGRGGTEAF
- | TRBJ2-1 | TRBV6-1 | ASSEWRGNNEQF
TRBD1 | TRBJ2-7 | TRBV13 | ATHRDRPYEQY
TRBD2 | TRBJ2-5 | TRBV5-1 | ASSLAASGRTPETQY
TRBD1 | TRBJ2-5 | TRBV7-3 | ASSLGQAYQETQY
- | TRBJ2-3 | TRBV29-1 | SVVGEEDTQY
- | TRBJ1-2 | TRBV5-1 | ASSLGENRNGYT
TRBD1 | TRBJ2-3 | TRBV10-1 | ASSEHRGIADTQY
- | TRBJ1-5 | TRBV5-1 | ASSLGASNQPQH
- | TRBJ1-5 | TRBV19 | ASSIDGRTFYSNQPQH
- | TRBJ2-3 | TRBV30 | AWTPFTDTQY
- | TRBJ1-5 | TRBV14 | ASSQGLNQPQH
TRBD1 | TRBJ1-2 | TRBV29-1 | SGRGTGSYT
TRBD2 | TRBJ2-7 | TRBV27 | ASSFVSSGGSYEQY
- | TRBJ1-1 | TRBV7-3 | ASSPGDYNTEAF
- | TRBJ1-4 | TRBV5-1 | ASSIIQELATNEKLF
- | TRBJ1-4 | TRBV6-5 | ASSFRNEKLF
- | TRBJ2-7 | TRBV7-9 | ASSFGQPPRAYEQY
- | TRBJ2-1 | TRBV29-1 | SVRLNRDEQF
- | TRBJ1-1 | TRBV6-1 | ASSEDGGGTEAF
TRBD2 | TRBJ2-7 | TRBV5-1 | ASSLFSGRAYEQY
- | TRBJ2-1 | TRBV9 | ASSVAGAYNEQF
- | TRBJ2-7 | TRBV29-1 | SVERRGANYEQY
TRBD1 | TRBJ1-3 | TRBV7-6 | ASSPGTGRTGNTIY
- | TRBJ2-7 | TRBV5-5 | ASSDSYEQY
- | TRBJ2-7 | TRBV28 | ASRVWGDLSYEQY
TRBD1 | TRBJ2-2 | TRBV28 | ASSSPEGTGNTGELF
TRBD1 | TRBJ2-4 | TRBV30 | AWSDRVAAKNIQY
TRBD2 | TRBJ2-7 | TRBV4-2 | ASSQEGASGSYEQY
- | TRBJ2-7 | TRBV7-9 | ASSSSSYEQY
- | TRBJ1-5 | TRBV28 | ASVLGRGPVQPQH
- | TRBJ1-3 | TRBV6-1 | ASSEGLGRSSGNTIY
TRBD2 | TRBJ2-1 | TRBV27 | ASSLGLAIYNEQF
TRBD1 | TRBJ1-2 | TRBV5-4 | ASSLTGDYGYT
TRBD1 | TRBJ2-7 | TRBV7-2 | ASSFNSGTGIYEQY
TRBD1 | TRBJ2-7 | TRBV24-1 | ATQGQGSEQY
TRBD1 | TRBJ2-1 | TRBV24-1 | ATSDSGQNNEQF
- | TRBJ2-5 | TRBV6-1 | ASRETYRAVVKETQY
- | TRBJ2-3 | TRBV5-1 | ASTPGTDTQY
TRBD2 | TRBJ2-1 | TRBV6-5 | ASSSGLATYNEQF
TRBD2 | TRBJ2-7 | TRBV28 | ATKLAGGSLEQY